This TCR beta chain was identified during a study of Graves' ophthalmopathy and Graves' hyperthyroidism. This clonotype showed up many times. The ends lost 3 bases at V and 1 base at J; junction bases unmatched: 6. In germline, CDR1 is SGHAT, CDR2 FQNNGV. This CDR3 is built from 18 residues. RNA transcripts yielded amplified TCR beta CDR3 regions. Amplification began with first-round RT-PCR using HTBI primers, then second-round multiplex PCR was performed. TCRdb ran MiXCR on the multiplex PCR reads and lists one entry per CDR3 protein. The table has under 350,000 distinct CDR3 sequences, 17% seen once.

The chain employs TRBV11-2 and TRBJ2-6; 10 nucleotides match TRBD2. The sequenced sample was peripheral blood. The TCR comes from an adult man with Graves' ophthalmopathy. CDR3 nucleotide sequence: TGTGCCAGCAGCTTCATCCTAGCGGGGGCTTCTGGGGCCAACGTCCTGACTTTC. Amino acids: CASSFILAGASGANVLTF. The entire variable domain, with the rest obtained from reference TRBV11-2 and TRBJ2-6, is as follows: EAGVAQSPRYKIIEKRQSVAFWCNPISGHATLYWYQQILGQGPKLLIQFQNNGVVDDSQLPKDRFSAERLKGVDSTLKIQPAKLEDSAVYLCASSFILAGASGANVLTFGAGSRLTVL.